The clone carrying this TCR beta chain was seen repeatedly, ten times or more. Germline CDR1 and CDR2: MDHEN and SYDVKM. This CDR3 region has 12 residues. V was trimmed by 5 bases and J by 6 bases, leaving 11 bases between them. The entry originates in a study of T cells in Graves' hyperthyroidism and ophthalmopathy. RNA transcripts served as the template for amplifying TCR beta CDR3 regions. TCR CDR3 underwent first-round RT-PCR with the HTBI primer set. TCRdb analysed the multiplex PCR reads with MiXCR anew, one entry per CDR3 protein. The sample comprises 550,000 to 700,000 distinct CDR3 sequences, roughly 14% of which are singletons, and about 4.5% rests with the top ten.

Sequenced material: blood. The chain has TRBV28 and TRBJ2-7; D remains unclear. The TCR comes from a woman aged 35 to 49 with Graves' ophthalmopathy. CDR3 sequence reads: CASSQMGGEQYF. The CDR3, as DNA: TGTGCCAGCAGTCAAATGGGTGGCGAGCAGTACTTC.